What follows are 25 T cell receptor beta chains derived from one specimen sequenced in a study of kidney transplant recipient with SARS-CoV-2 infection. MiXCR, run by TCRdb on the reads, gives a single entry per CDR3 protein. The sample has under 300,000 distinct CDR3 sequences, 29% seen once. Source: a blood sample, taken at baseline and on roughly day 110 from a kidney transplant recipient. The receptors shown here come from a male patient aged 30 to 39 who had COVID-19 and was a kidney transplant recipient. The T cells may partly be graft donor cells.

At least ten counts were recorded for this clonotype. CDR3 amino acids: CATSEGLGTGALANYGYTF. Written as DNA, the CDR3 is TGTGCCACCAGCGAGGGTTTAGGGACAGGGGCACTAGCTAACTATGGCTACACCTTC. V is TRBV15 and J is TRBJ1-2; TRBD1 matches at 10 bases. In germline, CDR1 is LNHNV, CDR2 YYDKDF (reference sequence). Trimming cost V 5 bases and J 0 bases; bases outside gene matches: 15. This CDR3 is built from 19 residues.

This clonotype came up many times. J is TRBJ2-5 and V is TRBV6-5, with 10 bases fitting TRBD1. V was pared by 6 bases and J by 9 bases, with 16 bases of the junction left unmatched. Germline V gives CDR1 MNHEY, CDR2 SVGAGI. The CDR3 loop spans 16 amino acids. The DNA for the CDR3 is TGTGCCAGCAGCCAACACCGGGACAGGGGAAGGGTTGCCCAGTACTTC. This gives the protein CASSQHRDRGRVAQYF.

Regarding this clonotype: Just one base apart from a much larger clone, this may be a read error. The chain combines TRBV6-5 with TRBJ1-2; 8 nucleotides line up with TRBD1. J gave up 0 bases and V 5 bases, and 8 bases lay outside the gene matches. Germline CDR1 and CDR2: MNHEY and SVGAGI. This CDR3 has 16 amino acids. The CDR3 reads CASSETGVLSNYGYTF. DNA for the CDR3: TGTGCCAGCAGTGAGACAGGGGTTCTGTCTAACTATGGCTACACCTTC.

This clonotype was seen a handful of times. The rearrangement links TRBV7-9 to TRBJ2-3; TRBD2 matches at 8 bases. The CDR3 has 14 residues. CDR1 is SEHNR, CDR2 FQNEAQ, per germline (reference sequence). V gave up 5 bases and J gave up 4 bases; unmatched junction bases: 5. CDR3 sequence reads: CASSRGLASDTQYF. The CDR3 nucleotides are TGTGCCAGCAGCCGCGGACTAGCCTCAGATACGCAGTATTTT. Variable domain in full (rest from reference TRBV7-9 and TRBJ2-3): DTGVSQNPRHKITKRGQNVTFRCDPISEHNRLYWYRQTLGQGPEFLTYFQNEAQLEKSRLLSDRFSAERPKGSFSTLEIQRTEQGDSAMYLCASSRGLASDTQYFGPGTRLTVL.

This clonotype was found a few times. This chain joins TRBV6-2 or TRBV6-3 and TRBJ2-1; 10 positions match TRBD2. The germline CDR1 and CDR2 sequences are MNHEY and SVGEGT. V shed 0 bases and J 7 bases; nucleotides not matched to a gene: 3. The CDR3 has 15 amino acids. The CDR3 coding sequence is TGTGCCAGCAGTTACTCAGCGGGAGGGCCAAATGAGCAGTTCTTC. Translating it yields CASSYSAGGPNEQFF.

This clonotype was observed at least ten times. The CDR3 DNA sequence: TGTGCCAGCAGTTTATCGAAGGAGCAGTTCTTC. Translation: CASSLSKEQFF. This chain joins TRBV12-3 or TRBV12-4 and TRBJ2-1, with D hard to call. Trimming removed 2 bases from V and 10 bases from J, with 6 bases in between. The CDR3 length is 11 residues.

This clonotype was observed many times. The V call is TRBV11-1, the J call TRBJ1-2; D is undetermined. Looked up from germline, CDR1 is SGHAT and CDR2 is FQDESV (reference sequence). Trimming stripped 4 bases from V and 4 bases from J, with 22 bases between. The CDR3 loop spans 17 amino acids. The CDR3 bases are TGTGCCAGCAGCTCTATAGTTAAGGCTGGAAAGACCTATGGCTACACCTTC. The encoded protein is CASSSIVKAGKTYGYTF.

This clonotype was counted ten times or more. The chain employs TRBV7-9 and TRBJ1-2; D gene ambiguous. This CDR3 contains 17 residues. Trimming removed 5 bases at V and 4 bases at J, with 23 bases between. In germline, CDR1 is SEHNR, CDR2 FQNEAQ (reference sequence). CDR3 protein: CASSGRLYHGKTYGYTF. DNA for the CDR3: TGTGCCAGCAGCGGGCGACTATACCATGGAAAGACCTATGGCTACACCTTC.

This clonotype was seen many times. The CDR3 is CASSLALRGGKISGANVLTF. In nucleotides, the CDR3 is TGCGCCAGCAGCTTGGCCCTGCGAGGGGGGAAAATCTCTGGGGCCAACGTCCTGACTTTC. The V gene is TRBV5-1, the J gene TRBJ2-6, with D perhaps being TRBD1 or TRBD2 (6 bases each). Per germline, CDR1 SGHRS and CDR2 YFSETQ. CDR3 length equals 20 residues. The germline V and J ends were trimmed by 0 bases and 0 bases, with 19 bases remaining between them.

This clonotype came up a few times. The chain carries TRBV6-2 or TRBV6-3 and TRBJ2-5; 7 positions agree with TRBD1. CDR1 and CDR2 from the germline V gene are MNHEY and SVGEGT. This CDR3 has 14 amino acids. Trimming cost V 4 bases and J 5 bases; bases outside gene matches: 7. The CDR3 protein is CASSSVQGSETQYF. The CDR3, as DNA: TGTGCCAGCAGTTCCGTACAGGGGTCGGAGACCCAGTACTTC.

This clonotype was detected ten times or more. CDR3: CASSKGQGIVWEQYF. As DNA, the CDR3 is TGTGCCAGCAGCAAAGGACAGGGGATCGTGTGGGAGCAGTACTTC. This sequence joins TRBV14 and TRBJ2-7; 9 bases agree with TRBD1. Trimming cost V 5 bases and J 7 bases; bases outside gene matches: 12. CDR1 and CDR2 (germline): SGHDN, FVKESK. This CDR3 has 15 amino acids.

This clonotype was observed at least ten times. In DNA, the CDR3 is TGTGCCAGCAGTACCACGACAGGGAGCTCACCCCTCCACTTT. Protein: CASSTTTGSSPLHF. The chain couples TRBV2 to TRBJ1-6; 7 bases line up with TRBD1. Germline V gene data show CDR1 as SNHLY and CDR2 as FYNNEI. The CDR3 is 14 residues long. V dropped 5 bases and J dropped 10; count of bases not matched to a gene: 8. The full variable domain, rest sourced from reference TRBV2 and TRBJ1-6, is EPEVTQTPSHQVTQMGQEVILRCVPISNHLYFYWYRQILGQKVEFLVSFYNNEISEKSEIFDDQFSVERPDGSNFTLKIRSTKLEDSAMYFCASSTTTGSSPLHFGNGTRLTVT.

This clonotype was seen at least ten times. J is TRBJ2-7 and V is TRBV5-4, with 8 bases fitting TRBD2. CDR1 and CDR2 from the germline V gene are SGHNT and YYREEE (reference sequence). Losses at the gene ends were 9 bases for V and 3 bases for J; bases not matched to a gene: 11. The CDR3 runs to 14 residues. The CDR3 DNA reads as TGTGCCACCTCTAGCGGGTGGCTTAGCTACGAGCAGTACTTC. Encoded protein: CATSSGWLSYEQYF.

This clonotype was seen many times. Germline is not matched at one junction end, which may reflect a read error. The chain links TRBV5-1 to TRBJ2-7; 11 bases line up with TRBD1. There are 15 residues in the CDR3. In germline, CDR1 is SGHRS, CDR2 YFSETQ. Written as DNA, the CDR3 is TGCGCCAGCAGTTTGGGGACAGGGGGAGGCTACGAGCAGTACTTC. Translation gives CASSLGTGGGYEQYF.

Points on this clonotype: One base away lies a much larger clone, so this may be a sequencing read error. The chain is built from TRBV6-5 and TRBJ1-1, with 8 nucleotides matching TRBD1. This CDR3 contains 14 residues. The germline V gene encodes CDR1 MNHEY and CDR2 SVGAGI. V was clipped by 5 bases and J by 7 bases; unmatched bases: 9. Here the CDR3 reads CASSTQGGPVEAFF. The CDR3 nucleotides are TGTGCCAGCAGTACACAGGGGGGCCCAGTTGAAGCTTTCTTT.

The table lists this clonotype with many counts. This rearrangement joins TRBV10-3 to TRBJ2-7; D remains ambiguous. This CDR3 is built from 14 residues. Trimming removed 2 bases from V and 4 bases from J, with 12 bases in between. The V gene's germline CDR1 is ENHRY and CDR2 SYGVKD. This CDR3 reads CAISEPRNPYEQYF. The CDR3 region has the DNA TGTGCCATCAGTGAGCCTCGAAACCCGTACGAGCAGTACTTC.

To note about this clonotype: This may be a read error: a much more frequent sequence differs by one nucleotide. The V call is TRBV11-2, the J call TRBJ1-2; 9 nucleotides line up with TRBD1. Germline CDR1 SGHAT, CDR2 FQNNGV. The CDR3 totals 14 residues. The CDR3, as DNA: TGTGCCAACAGCACGGGGACAGGGTTCCATGGCTACACCTTC. This codes for CANSTGTGFHGYTF.

As regards this clonotype: Given a much more abundant clone one base away, this may be a read error. This rearrangement joins TRBV5-1 to TRBJ1-2, with D unresolved. Trimming removed 6 bases at V and 4 bases at J, with 22 bases between. This CDR3 has 16 residues. Germline V gene sequence: CDR1 SGHRS, CDR2 YFSETQ. In DNA, the CDR3 is TGCGCCAGCACATCCCTATCGGTTCGAAGGACCTATGGCTACACCTTC. It codes for CASTSLSVRRTYGYTF.

A few counts support this clonotype. This may come from a read error, since a much larger clone is one base off. This sequence joins TRBV24-1 and TRBJ1-5; D ambiguous. The length of the CDR3 is 17 residues. Germline V gives CDR1 KGHDR, CDR2 SFDVKD. The DNA for the CDR3 is TGTGCCACCAGTGAGTCACCCCACGAGGGAGGCAATCGGCCCCAGCATTTT. Encoded protein: CATSESPHEGGNRPQHF.

The sample holds many counts of this clonotype. This chain joins TRBV2 and TRBJ1-5; D gene ambiguous. V lost 4 bases and J 2 bases, leaving 6 bases between the germline ends. Looked up from germline, CDR1 is SNHLY and CDR2 is FYNNEI. CDR3 size: 13 residues. The CDR3 sequence is CASSAHRNQPQHF. CDR3 DNA: TGTGCCAGCAGTGCGCATCGCAATCAGCCCCAGCATTTT.

With respect to this clonotype: A read error may be the cause here, since a much bigger clone is one base away. The conserved phenylalanine or tryptophan is not found at the CDR3 terminus, so this likely reflects a read error. The V call is TRBV14, the J call TRBJ2-5; no reliable D call. This CDR3 region has 19 residues. Trimming removed 6 bases at V and 5 bases at J, with 31 bases between. Germline lookup yields CDR1 SGHDN and CDR2 FVKESK. The CDR3 spells CASREARKYRAARWETQYL. CDR3 nucleotide sequence: TGTGCCAGCAGGGAAGCACGAAAATACCGGGCCGCAAGATGGGAGACCCAGTACCTC.

This clonotype was recorded many times. This rearrangement joins TRBV20-1 to TRBJ1-2; 10 bases match TRBD1. This CDR3 is built from 15 residues. V lost 1 base, J lost 6 bases, and 8 bases stayed unmatched. CDR1 and CDR2 from the germline V gene are DFQATT and SNEGSKA (reference sequence). CDR3 protein: CSARGIRGTGDGYTF. Written as DNA, the CDR3 is TGCAGTGCTAGAGGAATTAGAGGGACAGGGGATGGCTACACCTTC.

This clonotype was seen a handful of times. The chain carries TRBV6-1 and TRBJ2-3; tentatively, D is TRBD1 (5 bases). Germline V lookup: CDR1 MNHNS, CDR2 SASEGT. V shed 2 bases and J shed 1 base, with 16 bases lying between them. The CDR3 has 17 amino acids. The CDR3: CASSERGAPWGTDTQYF. CDR3 in DNA: TGTGCCAGCAGTGAAAGGGGCGCGCCATGGGGCACAGATACGCAGTATTTT.

This clonotype was seen at least ten times. The chain is built from TRBV2 and TRBJ1-4; TRBD1 is a possible D gene (6 bases). This CDR3 has 14 residues. Trimming stripped 5 bases from V and 4 bases from J, with 11 bases between. Germline CDR1 and CDR2: SNHLY and FYNNEI. DNA for the CDR3: TGTGCCAGCAGTAAACAGGGCGGTAATGAAAAACTGTTTTTT. Encoded protein: CASSKQGGNEKLFF.

This clonotype came up many times. V is TRBV23-1 and J is TRBJ2-7; D not resolved. TRBV23-1 is an ORF for which the function is uncertain. This CDR3 contains 12 residues. Trimming removed 0 bases from V and 3 bases from J, with 3 bases in between. The CDR3 loop reads CASSQSRYEQYF. CDR3 nucleotides: TGCGCCAGCAGTCAATCGCGCTACGAGCAGTACTTC.